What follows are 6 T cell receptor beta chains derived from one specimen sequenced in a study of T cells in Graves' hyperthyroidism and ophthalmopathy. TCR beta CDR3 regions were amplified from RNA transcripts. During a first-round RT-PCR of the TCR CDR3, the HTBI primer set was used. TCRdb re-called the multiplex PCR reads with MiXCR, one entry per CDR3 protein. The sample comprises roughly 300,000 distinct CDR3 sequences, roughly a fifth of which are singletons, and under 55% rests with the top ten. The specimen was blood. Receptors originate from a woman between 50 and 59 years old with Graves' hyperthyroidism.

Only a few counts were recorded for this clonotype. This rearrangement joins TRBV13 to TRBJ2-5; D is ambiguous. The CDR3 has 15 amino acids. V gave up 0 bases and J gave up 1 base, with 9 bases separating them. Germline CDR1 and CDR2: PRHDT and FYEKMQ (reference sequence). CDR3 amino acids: CASSLGMVVQETQYF. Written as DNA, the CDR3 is TGTGCCAGCAGCTTAGGAATGGTAGTCCAAGAGACCCAGTACTTC. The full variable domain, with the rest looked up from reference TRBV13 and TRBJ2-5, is AAGVIQSPRHLIKEKRETATLKCYPIPRHDTVYWYQQGPGQDPQFLISFYEKMQSDKGSIPDRFSAQQFSDYHSELNMSSLELGDSALYFCASSLGMVVQETQYFGPGTRLLVL.

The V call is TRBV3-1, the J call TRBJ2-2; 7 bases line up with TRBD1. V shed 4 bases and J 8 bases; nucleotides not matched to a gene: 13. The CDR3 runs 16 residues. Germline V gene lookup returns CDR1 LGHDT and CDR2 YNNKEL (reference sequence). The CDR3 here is CASSRRQGATSGELFF. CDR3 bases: TGTGCCAGCAGCCGTAGACAGGGAGCCACGTCGGGGGAGCTGTTTTTT.

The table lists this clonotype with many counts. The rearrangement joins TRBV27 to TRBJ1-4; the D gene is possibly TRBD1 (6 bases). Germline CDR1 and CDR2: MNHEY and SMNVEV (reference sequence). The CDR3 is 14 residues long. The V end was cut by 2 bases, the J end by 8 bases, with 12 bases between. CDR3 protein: CASSLMGAREKLFF. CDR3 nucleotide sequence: TGTGCCAGCAGTTTAATGGGGGCTAGGGAAAAACTGTTTTTT.

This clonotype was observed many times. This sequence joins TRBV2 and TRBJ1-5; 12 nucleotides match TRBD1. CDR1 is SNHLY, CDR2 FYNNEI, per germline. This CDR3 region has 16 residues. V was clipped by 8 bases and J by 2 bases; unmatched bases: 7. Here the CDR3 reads CASSGTGGMGNQPQHF. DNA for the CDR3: TGTGCCAGCTCCGGGACAGGGGGCATGGGCAATCAGCCCCAGCATTTT.

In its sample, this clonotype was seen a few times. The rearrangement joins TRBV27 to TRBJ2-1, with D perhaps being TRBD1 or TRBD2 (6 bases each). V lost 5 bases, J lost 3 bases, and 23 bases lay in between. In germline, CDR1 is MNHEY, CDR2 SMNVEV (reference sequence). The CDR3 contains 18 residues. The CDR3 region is CASSTLQGLLLVYNEQFF. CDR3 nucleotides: TGTGCCAGCAGTACGCTACAGGGACTCCTACTGGTCTACAATGAGCAGTTCTTC.

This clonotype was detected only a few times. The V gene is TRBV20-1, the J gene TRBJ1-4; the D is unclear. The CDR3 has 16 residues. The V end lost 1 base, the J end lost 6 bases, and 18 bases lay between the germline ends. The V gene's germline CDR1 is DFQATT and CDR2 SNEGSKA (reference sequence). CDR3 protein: CSARAFSLTPDEKLFF. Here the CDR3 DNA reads TGCAGTGCTAGAGCCTTCTCTTTAACCCCTGATGAAAAACTGTTTTTT.